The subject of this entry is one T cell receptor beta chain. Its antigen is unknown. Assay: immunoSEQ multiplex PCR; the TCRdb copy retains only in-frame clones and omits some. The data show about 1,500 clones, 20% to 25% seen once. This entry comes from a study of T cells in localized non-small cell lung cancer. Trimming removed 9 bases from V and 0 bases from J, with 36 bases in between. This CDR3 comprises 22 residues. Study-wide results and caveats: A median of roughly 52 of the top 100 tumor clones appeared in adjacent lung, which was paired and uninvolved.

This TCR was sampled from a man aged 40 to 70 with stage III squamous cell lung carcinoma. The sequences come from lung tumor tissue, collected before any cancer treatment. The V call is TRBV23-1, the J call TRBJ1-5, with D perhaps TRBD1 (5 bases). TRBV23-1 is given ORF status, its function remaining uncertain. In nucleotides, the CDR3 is TGCGCCAGAAGCTCACCCCCTTCGTCTGCAGTATGGGCAGGGTATAGCAATCAGCCCCAGCATTTT. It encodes CARSSPPSSAVWAGYSNQPQHF.